This record covers a single T cell receptor beta chain. Its target is unknown. This record belongs to a study of long-term antiretroviral therapy in people with HIV. Study-wide results and caveats: Repertoires looked antigen-experienced, with only a slight naive shift after ART.

The germline V and J ends were trimmed by 2 bases and 0 bases, with 8 bases remaining between them. Per the germline V gene, CDR1 is MNHEY and CDR2 is SMNVEV (reference sequence). This CDR3 contains 15 residues. Sequencing relied on immunoSEQ assay v3.0, run at survey level. Clones were sequenced by immunoSEQ multiplex PCR, and TCRdb holds only the in-frame ones, with some missing. The sample holds 30,000 or so clones, just under 80% seen once. The sequences come from unsorted PBMCs, collected 1.5 years before starting antiretroviral therapy. The source is a man in his late teens or twenties with HIV. The chain joins TRBV27 to TRBJ1-5; D call uncertain. The CDR3 DNA follows: TGTGCCAGCAGTTTAGTTGGGGATAGCAATCAGCCCCAGCATTTT. Its protein product is CASSLVGDSNQPQHF.